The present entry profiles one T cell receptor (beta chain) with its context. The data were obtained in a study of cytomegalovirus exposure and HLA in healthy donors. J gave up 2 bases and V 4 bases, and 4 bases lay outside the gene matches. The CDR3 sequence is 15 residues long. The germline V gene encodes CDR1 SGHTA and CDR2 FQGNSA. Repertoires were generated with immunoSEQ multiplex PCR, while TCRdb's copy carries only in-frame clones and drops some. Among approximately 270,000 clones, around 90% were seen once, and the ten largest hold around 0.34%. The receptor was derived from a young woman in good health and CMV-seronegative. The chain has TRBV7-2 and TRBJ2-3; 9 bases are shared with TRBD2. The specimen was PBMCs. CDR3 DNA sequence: TGTGCCAGCAGCTCCGAGCGGGGGGTCACAGATACGCAGTATTTT. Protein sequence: CASSSERGVTDTQYF.